These T cell receptor beta chains were read from a single sample in a study of CD8+ T cells in alopecia areata. The assay was immunoSEQ multiplex PCR, and TCRdb's table has in-frame clones only and misses some. The repertoire includes under 350,000 clones, over 45% of them detected once, and under 2% sits in the top ten. The material sequenced was CD4+ T cells sorted from blood, taken at week 24, from a patient treated with tofacitinib. The receptors here all came from a human donor with alopecia areata. CDR3s include the opening cysteine and the closing phenylalanine or tryptophan. D genes are given only for firm matches. Where a row states a size, it is once, few, many or the class of an expanded clone; other rows omit it.

size: -; D: -; J: TRBJ2-5; V: TRBV2; length: 14; DNA: TGTGCCAGCAGTGCACTACTCAGGGGAGAGACCCAGTACTTC; CDR3: CASSALLRGETQYF
size: -; D: -; J: TRBJ1-2; V: TRBV5-1; length: 14; DNA: TGCGCCAGCAGCACAAGCGAGGGGAACTATGGCTACACCTTC; CDR3: CASSTSEGNYGYTF
size: -; D: -; J: TRBJ1-2; V: TRBV9; length: 13; DNA: TGTGCCAGCAGCGTAGGGCAGGTGGATGGCTACACCTTC; CDR3: CASSVGQVDGYTF
size: few; D: -; J: TRBJ1-6; V: TRBV7-9; length: 14; DNA: TGTGCCAGCAGCTTAGCGATGGGTGATTCACCCCTCCACTTT; CDR3: CASSLAMGDSPLHF
size: -; D: TRBD1; J: TRBJ2-4; V: TRBV7-2; length: 16; DNA: TGTGCCAGCAGCTCAATCGATGGACAGGCCCAAAACATTCAGTACTTC; CDR3: CASSSIDGQAQNIQYF
size: -; D: -; J: TRBJ1-2; V: TRBV28; length: 15; DNA: TGTGCCAGCAGTTTAGGTGACAGATCTAACTATGGCTACACCTTC; CDR3: CASSLGDRSNYGYTF
size: -; D: -; J: TRBJ1-1; V: TRBV25-1; length: 13; DNA: TGTGCCAGCAGTGAATACGGGTACACTGAAGCTTTCTTT; CDR3: CASSEYGYTEAFF
size: -; D: -; J: TRBJ1-2; V: TRBV25-1; length: 13; DNA: TGTGCCAGCAGTCTAAGGACCTCGTACGGCTACACCTTC; CDR3: CASSLRTSYGYTF
size: once; D: -; J: TRBJ1-5; V: TRBV30; length: 16; DNA: TGTGCCTGGAGTGTACTGGCCCCGGGACCGCATCAGCCCCAGCATTTT; CDR3: CAWSVLAPGPHQPQHF
size: few; D: TRBD1; J: TRBJ1-3; V: TRBV23-1; length: 16; DNA: TGCGCCAGCAGTCAATTCGACAGGGGCTCTGGAAACACCATATATTTT; CDR3: CASSQFDRGSGNTIYF
size: -; D: -; J: TRBJ2-1; V: TRBV5-4; length: 16; DNA: TGTGCCAGCAGCTTAGGACCACCTCCCGCATACAATGAGCAGTTCTTC; CDR3: CASSLGPPPAYNEQFF
size: few; D: -; J: TRBJ2-2; V: TRBV19; length: 14; DNA: TGTGCCAGTAGCCGGGACACCAGCACCGGGGAGCTGTTTTTT; CDR3: CASSRDTSTGELFF
size: once; D: -; J: TRBJ2-4; V: TRBV7-2; length: 13; DNA: TGTGCCAGCAGCTTAGGTGGGTTGGACATTCAGTACTTC; CDR3: CASSLGGLDIQYF
size: -; D: TRBD2; J: TRBJ2-5; V: TRBV30; length: 14; DNA: TGTGCCTGGAGTGTAGTAGCGGGGAGGAAGACCCAGTACTTC; CDR3: CAWSVVAGRKTQYF
size: -; D: -; J: TRBJ2-5; V: TRBV19; length: 11; DNA: TGTGCCAGTAGTAAACAAGAGACCCAGTACTTC; CDR3: CASSKQETQYF
size: -; D: -; J: TRBJ2-7; V: TRBV18; length: 13; DNA: TGTGCCAGCTCACCAGGGTCAGCCTACGAGCAGTACTTC; CDR3: CASSPGSAYEQYF
size: -; D: -; J: TRBJ2-7; V: TRBV6-5; length: 13; DNA: TGTGCCAGCAGACTGGACGGGTCCTACGAGCAGTACTTC; CDR3: CASRLDGSYEQYF
size: -; D: TRBD1; J: TRBJ2-5; V: TRBV18; length: 13; DNA: TGTGCCAGCTCACCGAGACAGGGTGAGACCCAGTACTTC; CDR3: CASSPRQGETQYF
size: -; D: -; J: TRBJ2-2; V: TRBV5-1; length: 15; DNA: TGCGCCAGCAGCCATGGGTCCGGGGGACCCGGGGAGCTGTTTTTT; CDR3: CASSHGSGGPGELFF
size: few; D: -; J: TRBJ2-6; V: TRBV2; length: 17; DNA: TGTGCCAGCAGAACAGGGAAAGGGTTATCTGGGGCCAACGTCCTGACTTTC; CDR3: CASRTGKGLSGANVLTF
size: -; D: -; J: TRBJ1-6; V: TRBV13; length: 12; DNA: TGTGCCAGCAGCTCCCTAAAGTCACCCCTCCACTTT; CDR3: CASSSLKSPLHF
size: -; D: TRBD1; J: TRBJ1-2; V: TRBV27; length: 16; DNA: TGTGCCAGCAGTTTATGGGGACAGGGGTCTAACTATGGCTACACCTTC; CDR3: CASSLWGQGSNYGYTF
size: few; D: -; J: TRBJ2-1; V: TRBV5-5; length: 13; DNA: TGTGCCAGCAGCTTGGGCAGTCACAATGAGCAGTTCTTC; CDR3: CASSLGSHNEQFF
size: few; D: -; J: TRBJ1-1; V: TRBV28; length: 12; DNA: TGTGCCAGCAGTTTATTTGGCACCGAAGCTTTCTTT; CDR3: CASSLFGTEAFF
size: -; D: TRBD2; J: TRBJ2-1; V: TRBV6-1; length: 19; DNA: TGTGCCAGCAGTGCAAGCGGGGGGCTGAGGGCGGGCTCCTACAATGAGCAGTTCTTC; CDR3: CASSASGGLRAGSYNEQFF
size: -; D: -; J: TRBJ1-4; V: TRBV6-5; length: 13; DNA: TGTGCCAGCAGTTCCGGTTCTCGGGAAAAACTGTTTTTT; CDR3: CASSSGSREKLFF
size: -; D: TRBD1; J: TRBJ2-7; V: TRBV10-3; length: 15; DNA: TGTGCCATCAGTGGGGGGACAGGGGAAGCCTACGAGCAGTACTTC; CDR3: CAISGGTGEAYEQYF
size: -; D: TRBD1; J: TRBJ1-5; V: TRBV7-9; length: 15; DNA: TGTGCCAGCAGCTTAGAGGGACAGGGGAATCAGCCCCAGCATTTT; CDR3: CASSLEGQGNQPQHF
size: -; D: -; J: TRBJ2-7; V: TRBV29-1; length: 13; DNA: TGCAGCGTTGAACAGGGGGGGAAGTACGAGCAGTACTTC; CDR3: CSVEQGGKYEQYF
size: -; D: -; J: TRBJ1-2; V: TRBV7-2; length: 13; DNA: TGTGCCAGCAGCTTACGCATCACAGCTGGCTACACCTTC; CDR3: CASSLRITAGYTF
size: -; D: TRBD1; J: TRBJ2-7; V: TRBV29-1; length: 15; DNA: TGCAGCGTTTCAGGGACAGGGCAGGGGAGCTACGAGCAGTACTTC; CDR3: CSVSGTGQGSYEQYF
size: -; D: TRBD1; J: TRBJ1-5; V: TRBV19; length: 15; DNA: TGTGCCAGTAGTATAGTGGGACAGTTCAATCAGCCCCAGCATTTT; CDR3: CASSIVGQFNQPQHF
size: -; D: TRBD1; J: TRBJ2-7; V: TRBV25-1; length: 12; DNA: TGTGCCAGCAGGACAGGGTGGGGCGAGCAGTACTTC; CDR3: CASRTGWGEQYF
size: few; D: -; J: TRBJ2-1; V: TRBV29-1; length: 16; DNA: TGCAGCGTTGATAGAGTCAGGGATACTTTTGGCAATGAGCAGTTCTTC; CDR3: CSVDRVRDTFGNEQFF
size: once; D: -; J: TRBJ2-7; V: TRBV6-1; length: 12; DNA: TGTGCCAGCAGGAACCCGGGCTACGAGCAGTACTTC; CDR3: CASRNPGYEQYF
size: -; D: TRBD1; J: TRBJ1-5; V: TRBV6-1; length: 14; DNA: TGTGCCAGCAGCGACACAGGGGGCAATCAGCCCCAGCATTTT; CDR3: CASSDTGGNQPQHF
size: -; D: TRBD2; J: TRBJ2-3; V: TRBV30; length: 15; DNA: TGTGCCTGGAGCGGAACCCTAGCGGACACAGATACGCAGTATTTT; CDR3: CAWSGTLADTDTQYF
size: -; D: -; J: TRBJ1-1; V: TRBV7-3; length: 15; DNA: TGTGCCAGCAGTCCCGCTCTCGGGCCGGGCACTGAAGCTTTCTTT; CDR3: CASSPALGPGTEAFF
size: -; D: -; J: TRBJ2-2; V: TRBV30; length: 14; DNA: TGTGCCTGGGGGGCAGGGATGAACACCGGGGAGCTGTTTTTT; CDR3: CAWGAGMNTGELFF
size: -; D: -; J: TRBJ2-7; V: TRBV29-1; length: 13; DNA: TGCAGCGTTGCCGGAAGACAGGCCGACGAGCAGTACTTC; CDR3: CSVAGRQADEQYF
size: -; D: TRBD1; J: TRBJ2-2; V: TRBV13; length: 15; DNA: TGTGCCAGCAGCTACCGGGACAGGGACCCCGGGGAGCTGTTTTTT; CDR3: CASSYRDRDPGELFF
size: -; D: -; J: TRBJ1-5; V: TRBV19; length: 13; DNA: TGTGCCTCCACCCGGGGCCGCAATCAGCCCCAGCATTTT; CDR3: CASTRGRNQPQHF